This T cell receptor (beta chain) came from a study of cytomegalovirus exposure and HLA in healthy donors. Study-level background: For the approximately 410 genotyped donors, 75% to 90% fell within the Caucasian-associated ancestry cluster.

Study results and limitations: The authors reported that TCR beta sequences could predict HLA-A and HLA-B alleles. These predictions were accurate for most subjects in the first cohort. Earlier results showed most TCR beta V segments being productive about 90% or about 30% of the time. Reports described diagnosis of cytomegalovirus status by the classifier as highly specific and sensitive.

60 Vbeta and 13 Jbeta primers were used in PCR. Sequencing was performed with immunoSEQ multiplex PCR; in TCRdb, only in-frame clones are kept and a portion is missing. The repertoire holds 90,000 to 110,000 clones, with 69% as singletons. Comment on this clone: Its antigen is as yet unknown.

Trimming cost V 1 base and J 3 bases, with 15 bases left between them. The CDR3 spans 17 residues. The germline V gene encodes CDR1 SEHNR and CDR2 FQNEAQ (reference sequence). The J gene is TRBJ2-2, the V gene TRBV7-9, with D maybe TRBD2 (7 bases). The sequenced sample was PBMCs. This sequence was found in a woman between 65 and 79 years old in good health and CMV-seropositive. The CDR3 loop is CASSLDRGARDTGELFF. For the CDR3, the DNA is TGTGCCAGCAGCTTAGATCGGGGGGCAAGGGACACCGGGGAGCTGTTTTTT.